The next 2 T cell receptor beta chains were all read from a single sample in a study of tumor and adjacent non-tumor tissue in lung cancer (dated by TCRdb to the late 2010s). Library creation used multiplex PCR. The instrument was an Illumina HiSeq 2500. TCRbeta libraries were built by three rounds of nested PCR using primers (Table S4), following protocols modified from ARM-PCR. TCRdb cleaned the public reads at Q25 with fastp, built clones with MiXCR and kept in-frame beta chains. For every CDR3 protein sequence, its rows merge into one entry that carries the most common genes and DNA. Within this sample are under 150,000 distinct CDR3 sequences, with around 66% of them counted one time only. The ten largest clonotypes hold 15% to 20% of the sample. RNA was extracted from bulk unsorted tissue and checked for quality with a NanoDrop ND-1000 and an Agilent 2100. Sequencing used lung tumor tissue. The receptor set was obtained from a man aged 55 to 70 with small cell lung cancer.

About this clonotype: One end of the junction varies from germline; a read error may be responsible. The chain carries TRBV11-1 and TRBJ2-1; no reliable D call. CDR1 SGHAT and CDR2 FQDESV come from the germline V gene (reference sequence). The CDR3 loop spans 15 amino acids. The CDR3 DNA reads TGTGGCAGCAGCTTAGTCGTGGCATCCTACAATGAGCAGTTCTTC. This codes for CGSSLVVASYNEQFF. The entire variable domain, with the rest obtained from reference TRBV11-1 and TRBJ2-1, is as follows: EAEVAQSPRYKITEKSQAVAFWCDPISGHATLYWYRQILGQGPELLVQFQDESVVDDSQLPKDRFSAERLKGVDSTLKIQPAELGDSAMYLCGSSLVVASYNEQFFGPGTRLTVL.

J is TRBJ2-6 and V is TRBV5-4; D gene ambiguous. The CDR3 has 15 amino acids. V lost 7 bases and J 2 bases, leaving 13 bases between the germline ends. In germline, CDR1 is SGHNT, CDR2 YYREEE (reference sequence). The CDR3 here is CASGLRNPGANVLTF. CDR3 DNA: TGTGCCAGCGGCCTGCGGAACCCTGGGGCCAACGTCCTGACTTTC.